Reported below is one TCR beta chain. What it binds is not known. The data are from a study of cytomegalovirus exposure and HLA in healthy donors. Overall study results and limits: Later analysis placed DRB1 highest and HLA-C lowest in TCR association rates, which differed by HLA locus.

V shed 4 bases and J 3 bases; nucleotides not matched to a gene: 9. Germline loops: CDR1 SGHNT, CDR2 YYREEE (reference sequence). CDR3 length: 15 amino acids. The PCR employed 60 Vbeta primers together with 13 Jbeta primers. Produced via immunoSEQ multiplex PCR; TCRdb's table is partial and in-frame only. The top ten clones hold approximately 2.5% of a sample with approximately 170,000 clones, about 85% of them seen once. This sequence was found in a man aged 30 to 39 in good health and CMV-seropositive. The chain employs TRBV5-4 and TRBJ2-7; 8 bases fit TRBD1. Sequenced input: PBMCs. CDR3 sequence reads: CASSLKTGASYEQYF. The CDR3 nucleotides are TGTGCCAGCAGCCTCAAGACAGGGGCCAGCTACGAGCAGTACTTC.